This TCR beta chain derives from a study of T cell repertoires in cytomegalovirus infection. Whole-study context: HLA-B-restricted CMV epitopes that are well studied, plus recently identified HLA-C-restricted ones, were used by the study.

Per the germline V gene, CDR1 is SGHVS and CDR2 is FQNEAQ. V lost 5 bases to trimming and J lost 4 bases; unmatched junction nucleotides: 5. The CDR3 length is 14 residues. TCRdb passed the reads through MiXCR, listing each CDR3 protein once. The table lists around 570,000 distinct CDR3 sequences, 40% of them singletons. This clonotype showed up just a few times. Its antigen is not known. The sequencing used cultured PBMCs, collected from culture after CMV antigen stimulation. The TCR sequence derives from a human donor in good health (CMV status not recorded). Some clones in this sample may be carry-over from other donors' samples. The J gene is TRBJ1-3, the V gene TRBV7-8, with 7 nucleotides matching TRBD1. CDR3 sequence reads: CASSLGTVGNTIYF. The CDR3 DNA is TGTGCCAGCAGCCTCGGGACAGTGGGAAACACCATATATTTT.